This T cell receptor (beta chain) was sequenced in a study of T cell responses to AZD1222 COVID-19 vaccine. Repertoires were generated with immunoSEQ multiplex PCR, while TCRdb's copy carries only in-frame clones and drops some. The sample contains roughly 140,000 clones, 90% to 95% of which appear only once. The germline V gene encodes CDR1 KGHDR and CDR2 SFDVKD. The junction had 4 bases not matched to a gene; V was cut back by 4 bases and J by 3 bases. The CDR3 has 14 amino acids. This clone was seen a single time. The V call is TRBV24-1, the J call TRBJ1-2; 7 bases align to TRBD1. The TCR comes from an adult in good health. The sequencing used peripheral blood, collected on day 0 of MenACWY control vaccination. CDR3 region: CATSDGTAHYGYTF. The CDR3 nucleotides are TGTGCCACCAGTGACGGGACAGCACACTATGGCTACACCTTC.